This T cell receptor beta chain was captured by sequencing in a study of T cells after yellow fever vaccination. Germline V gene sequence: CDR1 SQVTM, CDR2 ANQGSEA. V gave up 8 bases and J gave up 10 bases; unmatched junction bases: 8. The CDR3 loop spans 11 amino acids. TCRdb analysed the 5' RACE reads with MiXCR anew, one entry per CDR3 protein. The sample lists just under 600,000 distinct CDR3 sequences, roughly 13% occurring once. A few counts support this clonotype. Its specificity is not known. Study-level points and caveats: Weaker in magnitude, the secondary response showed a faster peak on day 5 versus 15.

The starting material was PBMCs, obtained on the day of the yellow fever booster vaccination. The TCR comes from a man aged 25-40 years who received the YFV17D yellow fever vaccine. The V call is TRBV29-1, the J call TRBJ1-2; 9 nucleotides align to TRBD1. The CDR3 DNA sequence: TGCAGCTTCCGACAGGGGGAGGTCTACACCTTC. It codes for CSFRQGEVYTF.